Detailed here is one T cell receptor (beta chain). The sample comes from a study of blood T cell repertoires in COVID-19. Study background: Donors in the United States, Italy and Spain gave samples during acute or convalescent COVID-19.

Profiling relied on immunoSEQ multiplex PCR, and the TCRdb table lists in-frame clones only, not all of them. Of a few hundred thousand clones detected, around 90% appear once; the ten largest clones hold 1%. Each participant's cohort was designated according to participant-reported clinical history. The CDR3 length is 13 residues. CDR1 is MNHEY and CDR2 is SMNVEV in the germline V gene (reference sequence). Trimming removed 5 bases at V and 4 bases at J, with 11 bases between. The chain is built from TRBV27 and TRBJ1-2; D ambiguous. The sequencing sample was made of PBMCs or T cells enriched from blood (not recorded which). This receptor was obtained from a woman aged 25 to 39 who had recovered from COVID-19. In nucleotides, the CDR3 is TGTGCCAGCAGTCTCTCCGGGAGCTATGGCTACACCTTC. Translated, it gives CASSLSGSYGYTF.